These 27 T cell receptor beta chains share one sample of origin, sequenced in a study of cytomegalovirus exposure and HLA in healthy donors. PCR amplification relied on 60 Vbeta primers (plus 13 Jbeta primers). Produced via immunoSEQ multiplex PCR; TCRdb's table is partial and in-frame only. The sample records some 190,000 clones, more than 70% being singletons. Sequencing was carried out using PBMCs. These receptors all come from a girl under 18 in good health and CMV-seropositive.

The rearrangement links TRBV9 to TRBJ2-1, with TRBD2 identical over 9 bases. The CDR3 has 16 residues. The V and J ends lost 0 bases and 2 bases, in that order; junction bases with no gene match: 3. Germline values: CDR1 SGDLS, CDR2 YYNGEE. CDR3: CASSVGLAVTYNEQFF. CDR3 sequence (DNA): TGTGCCAGCAGCGTAGGACTAGCGGTGACCTACAATGAGCAGTTCTTC.

The chain couples TRBV15 to TRBJ1-5; no firm D call. CDR3 length equals 16 residues. Deletions cut 1 base from V and 0 bases from J, with 10 bases between. Germline V gene data show CDR1 as LNHNV and CDR2 as YYDKDF (reference sequence). In DNA form, the CDR3 reads TGTGCCACCAGCAGAGGGGCAGCCTATAGCAATCAGCCCCAGCATTTT. This sequence encodes CATSRGAAYSNQPQHF. Drawing the rest from reference TRBV15 and TRBJ1-5, the complete variable domain is DAMVIQNPRYQVTQFGKPVTLSCSQTLNHNVMYWYQQKSSQAPKLLFHYYDKDFNNEADTPDNFQSRRPNTSFCFLDIRSPGLGDTAMYLCATSRGAAYSNQPQHFGDGTRLSIL.

This chain connects TRBV11-2 to TRBJ2-7; D not certain. The CDR3 length is 15 residues. Deletions cut 0 bases from V and 2 bases from J, with 11 bases between. Germline-derived CDR1 and CDR2 are SGHAT and FQNNGV. CDR3 in DNA: TGTGCCAGCAGCTTAGATTGGAGAACGACCTACGAGCAGTACTTC. Amino acid sequence: CASSLDWRTTYEQYF.

The V call is TRBV2, the J call TRBJ1-1; a possible D gene is TRBD1 (5 bases). Trimming shortened V by 6 bases and J by 4 bases, and 15 bases separated the two germline ends. CDR1 is SNHLY, CDR2 FYNNEI, per germline. The CDR3 totals 14 residues. The DNA of the CDR3 is TGTGCCAGCAGGCCTCAGGGCAGCCTCACTGAAGCTTTCTTT. It specifies CASRPQGSLTEAFF.

This clone was counted a few times. The gene calls are TRBV6-5 and TRBJ2-7; D call uncertain. Germline CDR1 and CDR2: MNHEY and SVGAGI. V was pared by 0 bases and J by 2 bases, with 11 bases between. The CDR3 extends over 15 amino acids. The CDR3 region has the DNA TGTGCCAGCAGTTACTCTATTAACACAGCCTACGAGCAGTACTTC. This sequence encodes CASSYSINTAYEQYF.

The rearrangement links TRBV5-1 to TRBJ1-2, with 8 bases aligning to TRBD1. V trimming: 2 bases; J trimming: 5 bases; junction bases outside the gene matches: 5. CDR1 is SGHRS and CDR2 is YFSETQ in the germline V gene. This CDR3 is 14 amino acids long. CDR3 sequence (DNA): TGCGCCAGCAGCTTCCGGACAGGGAATTATGGCTACACCTTC. It encodes CASSFRTGNYGYTF.

The table lists this clone with a few counts. The V and J genes are TRBV5-5 and TRBJ1-1; D is ambiguous. V lost 0 bases to trimming and J lost 0 bases, with 9 bases between them. The CDR3 consists of 15 residues. The V gene's germline CDR1 is SGHKS and CDR2 YYEKEE (reference sequence). DNA of the CDR3: TGTGCCAGCAGCTTGGTTCCAGATCTGAACACTGAAGCTTTCTTT. It encodes CASSLVPDLNTEAFF.

The CDR3 sequence: CASQREGQETQYF. CDR3 bases: TGTGCCAGCCAACGGGAAGGGCAAGAGACCCAGTACTTC. V and J are TRBV27 and TRBJ2-5; tentative D call: TRBD2 (5 bases). The germline V gene has CDR1 MNHEY and CDR2 SMNVEV (reference sequence). The CDR3 loop spans 13 amino acids. The V end was cut by 8 bases, the J end by 2 bases, with 12 bases between.

The V call is TRBV5-5, the J call TRBJ1-1; D unresolved. In germline, CDR1 is SGHKS, CDR2 YYEKEE (reference sequence). Between the trimmed V and J ends, which lost 4 bases and 1 base, there was a span of 11 bases. The CDR3 consists of 14 residues. The CDR3 region is CASSTGLKNTEAFF. The CDR3 DNA reads as TGTGCCAGCAGCACCGGACTGAAGAACACTGAAGCTTTCTTT.

V gene TRBV5-1 combines with J gene TRBJ1-2, with D hard to call. Germline values: CDR1 SGHRS, CDR2 YFSETQ. V was trimmed by 7 bases and J by 3 bases, leaving 19 bases between them. The CDR3 has 15 amino acids. The CDR3: CASSIQPTADYGYTF. In DNA form, the CDR3 reads TGCGCCAGCTCCATTCAACCGACGGCGGACTATGGCTACACCTTC.

This chain joins TRBV2 and TRBJ2-7, with D perhaps matching TRBD1 (5 bases). This CDR3 has 15 amino acids. V was trimmed by 6 bases and J by 0 bases, leaving 15 bases between them. Germline V gene lookup returns CDR1 SNHLY and CDR2 FYNNEI. The CDR3: CASRTENLYSYEQYF. CDR3 in DNA: TGTGCCAGCAGGACAGAAAACCTCTACTCCTACGAGCAGTACTTC.

J is TRBJ2-1 and V is TRBV27; maybe TRBD1 (6 bases). Germline assignment: CDR1 MNHEY and CDR2 SMNVEV (reference sequence). The germline V and J ends were trimmed by 7 bases and 1 base, with 17 bases remaining between them. This CDR3 region has 16 residues. CDR3 amino acids: CASTLKGGFSYNEQFF. CDR3 nucleotide sequence: TGTGCCAGCACATTGAAAGGGGGTTTTTCCTACAATGAGCAGTTCTTC.

This clone came up a few times. The CDR3 region is CASSELAGISGQYF. The CDR3 DNA reads as TGTGCCAGCAGTGAGCTAGCGGGAATATCAGGACAGTACTTC. The gene calls are TRBV6-1 and TRBJ2-7; 9 bases are shared with TRBD2. V lost 3 bases, J lost 10 bases, and 10 bases stayed unmatched. Germline CDR1 reads MNHNS; CDR2 reads SASEGT. The CDR3 is made up of 14 amino acids.

CDR3 nucleotide sequence: TGTGCCAGCAGCTGGGGACAGGGGAACTCAGATACGCAGTATTTT. It translates to CASSWGQGNSDTQYF. The chain uses TRBV5-4 and TRBJ2-3; 10 nucleotides line up with TRBD1. Germline loops: CDR1 SGHNT, CDR2 YYREEE (reference sequence). J gave up 4 bases and V 3 bases, and 5 bases lay outside the gene matches. This CDR3 has 15 residues.

The chain employs TRBV7-2 and TRBJ2-1; perhaps TRBD2 as D (5 bases). CDR1 and CDR2 (germline): SGHTA, FQGNSA. CDR3 length: 14 amino acids. V lost 1 base and J 10 bases, leaving 14 bases between the germline ends. The CDR3, as DNA: TGTGCCAGCAGCTTAGTCTCTCGGGGTGGGGAGCAGTTCTTC. It codes for CASSLVSRGGEQFF.

In its sample, this clone was seen once. This chain connects TRBV12-5 to TRBJ1-2; D call uncertain. The CDR3 contains 16 residues. V lost 2 bases to trimming and J lost 6 bases, with 19 bases between them. Germline CDR1 reads LGHNT; CDR2 reads FRNRAP. CDR3 sequence: CASGLRSPGLGDGYTF. CDR3 nucleotide sequence: TGTGCTAGTGGTTTGAGGTCGCCAGGCCTGGGAGATGGCTACACCTTC.

This chain connects TRBV29-1 to TRBJ2-1, with TRBD1 matching 12 bases. Trimming took 6 bases from V and 12 from J; bases not matched to a gene: 12. There are 14 residues in the CDR3. Per germline, CDR1 SQVTM and CDR2 ANQGSEA. The CDR3 sequence is CSVVSRDRGRGQFF. For the CDR3, the DNA is TGCAGCGTCGTGAGCCGGGACAGGGGGCGGGGGCAGTTCTTC.

In its sample, this clone was seen a few times. The rearrangement links TRBV27 to TRBJ1-1; D perhaps matches TRBD1 (5 bases). This CDR3 is 14 amino acids long. The ends were cut back, 7 bases at V and 4 bases at J, with 16 bases in the middle. In germline, CDR1 is MNHEY, CDR2 SMNVEV (reference sequence). The CDR3 region is CASTFRQGGTEAFF. In nucleotides, the CDR3 is TGTGCCAGCACTTTTAGGCAGGGAGGCACTGAAGCTTTCTTT.

The J gene is TRBJ1-2, the V gene TRBV5-1, with D possibly TRBD1 on 5 matching bases. Germline-derived CDR1 and CDR2 are SGHRS and YFSETQ. The CDR3 is made up of 13 amino acids. V was trimmed by 1 base and J by 3 bases, leaving 7 bases between them. The CDR3 DNA follows: TGCGCCAGCAGCTTGTGGGGGGACTATGGCTACACCTTC. It is translated as CASSLWGDYGYTF.

This clone has more than one count but fewer than ten. The chain is built from TRBV10-1 and TRBJ2-3; D uncertain. The CDR3 consists of 14 residues. The V end lost 0 bases, the J end lost 2 bases, and 6 bases lay between the germline ends. CDR1 is WNHNN, CDR2 SYGVQD, per germline (reference sequence). CDR3 amino acids: CASSESADTDTQYF. Here the CDR3 DNA reads TGCGCCAGCAGTGAGTCGGCCGACACAGATACGCAGTATTTT.

The chain couples TRBV2 to TRBJ2-5; D remains unclear. Per the germline V gene, CDR1 is SNHLY and CDR2 is FYNNEI. The CDR3 extends over 12 amino acids. Trimming pared 5 bases from V and 5 bases from J, leaving 9 bases between. CDR3 sequence (DNA): TGTGCCAGCAGTAGTTTACAGGAGACCCAGTACTTC. Translation: CASSSLQETQYF.

J is TRBJ1-3 and V is TRBV27; D gene unclear. There are 16 residues in the CDR3. Trimming took off 6 bases at V and 0 bases at J, with 15 bases between the two ends. Germline V gene data show CDR1 as MNHEY and CDR2 as SMNVEV (reference sequence). This CDR3 reads CASSLTRGDSGNTIYF. In DNA, the CDR3 is TGTGCCAGCAGCTTGACCCGCGGGGACTCTGGAAACACCATATATTTT.

The chain combines TRBV5-6 with TRBJ1-2, with D hard to call. The V gene lost 6 bases and the J gene lost 4 bases, with 13 bases spanning the gap. The CDR3 contains 13 residues. Germline CDR1 and CDR2: SGHDT and YYEEEE. The CDR3 DNA reads as TGTGCCAGCACCCGAGGAAAGACCTATGGCTACACCTTC. Its protein is CASTRGKTYGYTF.

The chain has TRBV6-5 and TRBJ1-1; D might be TRBD1 (5 bases). This CDR3 spans 12 amino acids. The V end was cut by 2 bases, the J end by 6 bases, with 7 bases between. Germline CDR1 is MNHEY and CDR2 is SVGAGI. CDR3 sequence reads: CASSYGGAEAFF. DNA for the CDR3: TGTGCCAGCAGTTACGGGGGGGCTGAAGCTTTCTTT.

The chain is built from TRBV10-3 and TRBJ1-5; tentatively, D is TRBD1 (6 bases). The CDR3 sequence is 14 residues long. Per germline, CDR1 ENHRY and CDR2 SYGVKD. Trimming stripped 6 bases from V and 4 bases from J, with 13 bases between. This chain's CDR3 is CAIRSQGSNQPQHF. DNA for the CDR3: TGTGCCATCAGATCACAGGGATCGAATCAGCCCCAGCATTTT.

The rearrangement uses TRBV6-5 and TRBJ1-3; D call uncertain. Trimming stripped 9 bases from V and 3 bases from J, with 15 bases between. This CDR3 has 14 residues. Germline V gene data show CDR1 as MNHEY and CDR2 as SVGAGI. Here the CDR3 reads CASGRSVNGNTIYF. DNA for the CDR3: TGTGCCAGTGGCCGGAGTGTGAATGGAAACACCATATATTTT.

The V gene is TRBV5-1, the J gene TRBJ2-1; TRBD2 aligns across 13 bases. Germline trimming cut 4 bases from V and 8 bases from J; bases unmatched to any gene: 6. This CDR3 has 15 residues. Germline loops: CDR1 SGHRS, CDR2 YFSETQ. The CDR3 DNA is TGCGCCAGCAGCCGGGGGACTAGCGGGATTTATGAGCAGTTCTTC. It translates to CASSRGTSGIYEQFF.